The source of this T cell receptor (beta chain) is a study of blood T cell repertoires in COVID-19. The overall study: T cells, B-cell-depleted T cells, or PBMCs supplied cDNA or gDNA.

Ages ranged from 18 to 89 years, with residence in 24 US areas. The V end lost 0 bases, the J end lost 4 bases, and 7 bases lay between the germline ends. Germline V gene lookup returns CDR1 SGHAT and CDR2 FQNNGV. The CDR3 covers 14 residues. The table came from immunoSEQ multiplex PCR; TCRdb's copy has only in-frame clones and leaves some out. The sample has approximately 440,000 clones, 90% seen once. This clone appeared a single time. The sequenced sample consisted of PBMCs or T cells enriched from blood (not recorded which). V usage is TRBV11-2 and J usage is TRBJ1-3; D is perhaps TRBD1 (5 bases). The clonotype was recovered from a man aged 18 to 35 who had recovered from COVID-19. In DNA form, the CDR3 reads TGTGCCAGCAGCTTAGACGGGGGAGGAAACACCATATATTTT. It specifies CASSLDGGGNTIYF.